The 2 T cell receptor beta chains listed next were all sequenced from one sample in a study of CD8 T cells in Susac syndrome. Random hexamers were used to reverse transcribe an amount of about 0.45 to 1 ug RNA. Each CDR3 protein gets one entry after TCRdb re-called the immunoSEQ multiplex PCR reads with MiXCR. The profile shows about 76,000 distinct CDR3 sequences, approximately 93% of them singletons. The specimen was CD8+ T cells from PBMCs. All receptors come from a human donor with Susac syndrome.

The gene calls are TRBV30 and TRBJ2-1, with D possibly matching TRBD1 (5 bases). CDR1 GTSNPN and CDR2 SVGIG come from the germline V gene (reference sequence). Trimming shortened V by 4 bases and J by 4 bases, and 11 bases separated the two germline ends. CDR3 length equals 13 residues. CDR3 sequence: CAWTPTAYNEQFF. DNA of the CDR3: TGTGCCTGGACCCCGACAGCGTACAATGAGCAGTTCTTC.

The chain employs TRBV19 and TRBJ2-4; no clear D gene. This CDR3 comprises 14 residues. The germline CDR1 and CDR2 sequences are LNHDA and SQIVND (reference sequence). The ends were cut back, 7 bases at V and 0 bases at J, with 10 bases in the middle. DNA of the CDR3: TGTGCCAGTAAGAAAGGTCTAGCCAAAAACATTCAGTACTTC. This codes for CASKKGLAKNIQYF.